These T cell receptor beta chains were read from a single sample in a study of cytomegalovirus exposure and HLA in healthy donors. Sequenced by immunoSEQ multiplex PCR; TCRdb stores in-frame clones only, minus some. The sample lists around 270,000 clones; about 80% were seen once. Sequences were obtained from PBMCs. These receptor sequences come from a girl aged 2 to 10 in good health and CMV-seronegative. Both conserved end residues are part of each CDR3. D genes are given only for firm matches. Not every row has a clone size; where given, it reads once, few, many or a size class.

TRBJ2-3 | NA | TRBD2 | TRBV7-2 | TGTGCCAGCAGCCCTTACGGACTAGCGGGGAGCACAGATACGCAGTATTTT | CASSPYGLAGSTDTQYF
TRBJ1-1 | once | NA | TRBV9 | TGTGCCAGCAGCGTAGGCGGGGGGGGTAGCGAAGCTTTCTTT | CASSVGGGGSEAFF
TRBJ1-3 | NA | NA | TRBV4-2 | TGTGCCAGCAGCCAAGACGCCCCGAGGTCTGGAAACACCATATATTTT | CASSQDAPRSGNTIYF
TRBJ2-3 | NA | NA | TRBV9 | TGTGCCAGCATCTCCCCGACTAATGACACAGATACGCAGTATTTT | CASISPTNDTDTQYF
TRBJ2-7 | NA | TRBD2 | TRBV29-1 | TGCAGCGTGTTGTTGGGGGGGACGGGGATCTACGAGCAGTACTTC | CSVLLGGTGIYEQYF
TRBJ1-2 | NA | NA | TRBV27 | TGTGCCAGCACCCCCTCTGGGGGCCGGGGCTATGGCTACACCTTC | CASTPSGGRGYGYTF
TRBJ2-7 | NA | NA | TRBV28 | TGTGCCAGCAGTTTTACAGGGATTACCTACGAGCAGTACTTC | CASSFTGITYEQYF
TRBJ1-5 | NA | NA | TRBV6-6 | TGTGCCAGCAGCACAGACGACCAGCCCCAGCATTTT | CASSTDDQPQHF
TRBJ1-4 | NA | NA | TRBV7-9 | TGTGCCAGCAGCTTCGTGGCACAAAATGAAAAACTGTTTTTT | CASSFVAQNEKLFF
TRBJ2-2 | NA | TRBD2 | TRBV27 | TGTGCCAGCAAGGGACTAGAGGGTTTGGCCGGGGAGCTGTTTTTT | CASKGLEGLAGELFF
TRBJ2-7 | NA | TRBD1 | TRBV6-1 | TGTGCCAGCAGTGTCACGCCAGGGGGCGGATACGAGCAGTACTTC | CASSVTPGGGYEQYF
TRBJ1-5 | NA | NA | TRBV4-1 | TGCGCCAGCAGCCAGACAGTGGGAAATCAGCCCCAGCATTTT | CASSQTVGNQPQHF
TRBJ2-2 | NA | TRBD1 | TRBV4-1 | TGCGCCAGCAGCCATCGGGGACAGTACACCGGGGAGCTGTTTTTT | CASSHRGQYTGELFF
TRBJ2-7 | NA | NA | TRBV4-1 | TGCGCCAGCAGCCAACGGGACGGGAGCTCCTACGAGCAGTACTTC | CASSQRDGSSYEQYF
TRBJ2-7 | few | NA | TRBV28 | TGTGCCAGCAGGGCGCAGGGTACCAACTACGAGCAGTACTTC | CASRAQGTNYEQYF
TRBJ1-2 | once | TRBD1 | TRBV5-1 | TGCGCCAGCAGCTTAAATCCCAGGGGGCCCTCGGGGGGCTACACCTTC | CASSLNPRGPSGGYTF
TRBJ2-1 | NA | TRBD2 | TRBV28 | TGTGCCAGCAGGGTTAGGACTAGCGGATACAATGAGCAGTTCTTC | CASRVRTSGYNEQFF
TRBJ1-1 | NA | NA | TRBV10-3 | TGTGCCACCAGTGGAGCGGCAGCGACCGAAGGCACTGAAGCTTTCTTT | CATSGAAATEGTEAFF
TRBJ1-2 | NA | NA | TRBV7-9 | TGTGCCAGCAGCTTGCACGGCCAGGGGAGATTCTTTGGCTACACCTTC | CASSLHGQGRFFGYTF
TRBJ2-2 | NA | TRBD1 | TRBV30 | TGTGCCTGGAGCCCCGGGTGGGACAGGGCTTCCGGGGAGCTGTTTTTT | CAWSPGWDRASGELFF
TRBJ2-2 | NA | TRBD2 | TRBV7-9 | TGTGCCAGCAGCCCCCCGGGACTAGCTTCCACCGGGGAGCTGTTTTTT | CASSPPGLASTGELFF
TRBJ2-1 | NA | TRBD2 | TRBV5-4 | TGTGCCAGCAGCTTGATCGGGGGGGACAACAATGAGCAGTTCTTC | CASSLIGGDNNEQFF
TRBJ2-7 | NA | TRBD2 | TRBV7-2 | TGTGCCAGCAGCTTAGAGGCGGGAGGCTCCTACGAGCAGTACTTC | CASSLEAGGSYEQYF
TRBJ2-5 | NA | NA | TRBV5-4 | TGTGCCAGCAGCTTGGTCCCAGCAGGACTCGGACAAGAGACCCAGTACTTC | CASSLVPAGLGQETQYF
TRBJ1-5 | NA | TRBD1 | TRBV4-1 | TGCGCCAGCAGCCAAGAATTCCAGGGGGACGAGCCCCAGCATTTT | CASSQEFQGDEPQHF
TRBJ1-6 | NA | NA | TRBV13 | TGTGCCAGCAGCTTATCCTATGGAGGGGTGAGCGATAATTCACCCCTCCACTTT | CASSLSYGGVSDNSPLHF
TRBJ2-7 | once | TRBD1 | TRBV27 | TGTGCCAGCAGTTTTTCCCAGGGGGTTGATTACTACGAGCAGTACTTC | CASSFSQGVDYYEQYF
TRBJ1-2 | once | NA | TRBV11-1 | TGTGCCAGCAGCTTAGGGCCGGGAAATCACTATGGCTACACCTTC | CASSLGPGNHYGYTF
TRBJ2-1 | NA | TRBD2 | TRBV7-2 | TGTGCCAGCAGCCCACTAGCGGGATATGGGAACAATGAGCAGTTCTTC | CASSPLAGYGNNEQFF
TRBJ1-5 | NA | NA | TRBV10-3 | TGTGCCATCACCCAGGGCGAAGAGCAGCCCCAGCATTTT | CAITQGEEQPQHF
TRBJ2-7 | NA | NA | TRBV7-2 | TGTGCCAGCAGCTTAAGATTGCCGGAGGTGTACGAGCAGTACTTC | CASSLRLPEVYEQYF
TRBJ2-5 | NA | NA | TRBV5-1 | TGCGCCAGCAGCTTGGCAACAGGGTTGGAGACCCAGTACTTC | CASSLATGLETQYF
TRBJ2-3 | NA | TRBD1 | TRBV19 | TGTGCCAGTAGTGAGGACAGGGACACAGATACGCAGTATTTT | CASSEDRDTDTQYF
TRBJ1-2 | once | TRBD1 | TRBV6-5 | TGTGCCAGCAGCAGTGACAGGGGCTATGGCTACACCTTC | CASSSDRGYGYTF
TRBJ2-2 | NA | TRBD1 | TRBV10-3 | TGTGCCATCAGTGGACCTCGGCGGGACAGGAGCACCGGGGAGCTGTTTTTT | CAISGPRRDRSTGELFF
TRBJ2-7 | NA | TRBD2 | TRBV29-1 | TGCAGCGTTGAAGATGGCGGACTAGCGGGAGGGCCGTACGAGCAGTACTTC | CSVEDGGLAGGPYEQYF
TRBJ1-1 | NA | NA | TRBV28 | TGTGCCAGCCCCCCCCCGCGGGGGTTGGGGGACACTGAAGCTTTCTTT | CASPPPRGLGDTEAFF
TRBJ2-1 | NA | NA | TRBV7-3 | TGTGCCAGCAGCTTAGGTCCCGGGAGTGGGTCCTACAATGAGCAGTTCTTC | CASSLGPGSGSYNEQFF
TRBJ1-2 | NA | NA | TRBV7-9 | TGTGCCAGCAGCCCCCCAGGGGAGGGCTACACCTTC | CASSPPGEGYTF
TRBJ2-7 | NA | NA | TRBV5-1 | TGCGCCAGCAGTTCGGAGGGACCTCGGCTGAATAAGGAGCAGTACTTC | CASSSEGPRLNKEQYF
TRBJ2-3 | NA | TRBD2 | TRBV5-1 | TGCGCCAGCAGCTTGGGGGTTAGCGGGGGGGCCGGGGCGCAGTATTTT | CASSLGVSGGAGAQYF
TRBJ2-3 | NA | TRBD2 | TRBV6-5 | TGTGCCAGCAGTCTAGCGGGAGGAGGAGATACGCAGTATTTT | CASSLAGGGDTQYF
TRBJ1-2 | NA | NA | TRBV5-4 | TGTGCCAGCAGCTTGCGGGAACCAGCTAACTATGGCTACACCTTC | CASSLREPANYGYTF
TRBJ2-2 | NA | NA | TRBV6-1 | TGTGCCAGCAGTGAACATAGCGGGAACACCGGGGAGCTGTTTTTT | CASSEHSGNTGELFF
TRBJ2-1 | NA | TRBD2 | TRBV6-6 | TGTGCCAGCAGTTACCTAGCGGGAGGGGCCCACAATGAGCAGTTCTTC | CASSYLAGGAHNEQFF
TRBJ2-7 | once | TRBD1 | TRBV7-9 | TGTTCCAGCAGCTTACGCTCCCCGCGGACAGGGGAAAACGAGCAGTACTTC | CSSSLRSPRTGENEQYF
TRBJ1-4 | NA | NA | TRBV7-8 | TGTGCCAGCAGCTTAGTGGGGACATTGGGCGAAAAACTGTTTTTT | CASSLVGTLGEKLFF
TRBJ1-2 | NA | TRBD1 | TRBV5-1 | TGCGCCAGCAGCCCCGAGGGGGGACAGACCTTTTACCAGGATGGCTACACCTTC | CASSPEGGQTFYQDGYTF
TRBJ2-7 | NA | NA | TRBV19 | TGTGCCAGTAGTATAAGCTCGGGAGCTTCCTACGAGCAGTACTTC | CASSISSGASYEQYF
TRBJ1-2 | NA | NA | TRBV28 | TGTGCCAGCAGTTTGACAAAAAACTATGGCTACACCTTC | CASSLTKNYGYTF
TRBJ1-1 | NA | TRBD1 | TRBV7-8 | TGTGCCAGCAGCTTAGAGGAGGGGGCGTACACTGAAGCTTTCTTT | CASSLEEGAYTEAFF
TRBJ1-2 | NA | TRBD1 | TRBV19 | TGTGCCAGTAGCCAGATCTCCGGGACAGTTATTAACTATGGCTACACCTTC | CASSQISGTVINYGYTF
TRBJ2-7 | NA | TRBD1 | TRBV11-2 | TGTGCCAGCAGCTACTCGGGTGGACAGGCCATTATCTACGAGCAGTACTTC | CASSYSGGQAIIYEQYF
TRBJ1-5 | once | NA | TRBV7-9 | TGTGCCAGCAGCCTTCAGAATCAGCCCCAGCATTTT | CASSLQNQPQHF
TRBJ2-6 | NA | NA | TRBV7-3 | TGTGCCAGCAGCTTAATCACGGCTGGGGCCAACGTCCTGACTTTC | CASSLITAGANVLTF
TRBJ1-2 | once | TRBD1 | TRBV19 | TGTGCCAGTAGAAGACCCTTGGGGACAGGGGGCGCCGGATGGTATGGCTACACCTTC | CASRRPLGTGGAGWYGYTF
TRBJ2-2 | NA | TRBD2 | TRBV6-5 | TGTGCCAGCAGCATTAGCGGGGGGGACACCGGGGAGCTGTTTTTT | CASSISGGDTGELFF
TRBJ2-5 | few | NA | TRBV27 | TGTGCCAGCAGTTTAAAGGGCAGGGCAGAGACCCAGTACTTC | CASSLKGRAETQYF
TRBJ1-1 | NA | TRBD1 | TRBV7-9 | TGTGCCAGCAGCCCTTCCGGACAGGCTGATGAAGCTTTCTTT | CASSPSGQADEAFF
TRBJ1-5 | NA | NA | TRBV19 | TGTGCCAGTACCAGTTGGGGAGATCAGCCCCAGCATTTT | CASTSWGDQPQHF